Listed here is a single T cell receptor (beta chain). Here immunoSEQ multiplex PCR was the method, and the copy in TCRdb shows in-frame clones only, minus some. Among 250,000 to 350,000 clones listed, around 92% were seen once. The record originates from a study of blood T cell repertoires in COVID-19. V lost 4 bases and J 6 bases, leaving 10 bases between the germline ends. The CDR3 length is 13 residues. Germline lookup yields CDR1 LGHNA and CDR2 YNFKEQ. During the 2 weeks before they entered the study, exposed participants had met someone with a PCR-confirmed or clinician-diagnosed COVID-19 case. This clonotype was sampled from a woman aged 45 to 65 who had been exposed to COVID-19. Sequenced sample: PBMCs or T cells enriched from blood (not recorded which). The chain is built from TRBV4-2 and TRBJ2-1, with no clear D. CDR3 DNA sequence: TGTGCCAGCAGCCCCCCCCCAGGCAATGAGCAGTTCTTC. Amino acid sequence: CASSPPPGNEQFF.